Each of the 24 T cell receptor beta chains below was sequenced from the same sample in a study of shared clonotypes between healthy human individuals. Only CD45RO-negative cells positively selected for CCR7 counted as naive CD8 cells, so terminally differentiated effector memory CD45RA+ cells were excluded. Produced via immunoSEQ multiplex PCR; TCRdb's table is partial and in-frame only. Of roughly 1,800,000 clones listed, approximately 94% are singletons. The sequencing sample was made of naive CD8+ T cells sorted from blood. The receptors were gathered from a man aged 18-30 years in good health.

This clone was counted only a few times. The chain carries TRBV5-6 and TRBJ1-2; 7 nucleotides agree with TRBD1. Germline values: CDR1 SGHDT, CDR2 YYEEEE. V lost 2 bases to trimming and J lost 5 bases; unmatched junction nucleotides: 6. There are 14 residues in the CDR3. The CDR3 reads CASSFGQVLYGYTF. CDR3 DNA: TGTGCCAGCAGCTTCGGACAGGTGTTATATGGCTACACCTTC.

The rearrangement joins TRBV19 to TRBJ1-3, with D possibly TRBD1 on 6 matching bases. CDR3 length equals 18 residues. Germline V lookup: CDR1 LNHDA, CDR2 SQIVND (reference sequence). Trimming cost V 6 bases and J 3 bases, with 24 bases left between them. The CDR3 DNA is TGTGCCAGTAGATCTTCACTAGCGGTGGGGGCACTTGGAAACACCATATATTTT. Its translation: CASRSSLAVGALGNTIYF.

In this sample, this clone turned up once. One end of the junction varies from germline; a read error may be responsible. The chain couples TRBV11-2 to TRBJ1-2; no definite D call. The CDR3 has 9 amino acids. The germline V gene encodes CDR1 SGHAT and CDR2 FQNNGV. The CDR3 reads CASSLVAAF. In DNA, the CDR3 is TGTGCCAGCAGCTTAGTGGCAGCCTTC.

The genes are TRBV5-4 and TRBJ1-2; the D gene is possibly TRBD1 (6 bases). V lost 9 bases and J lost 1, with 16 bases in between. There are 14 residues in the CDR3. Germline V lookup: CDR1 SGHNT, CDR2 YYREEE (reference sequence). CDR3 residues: CATIKGGGNYGYTF. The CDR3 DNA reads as TGTGCCACCATAAAAGGGGGGGGTAACTATGGCTACACCTTC.

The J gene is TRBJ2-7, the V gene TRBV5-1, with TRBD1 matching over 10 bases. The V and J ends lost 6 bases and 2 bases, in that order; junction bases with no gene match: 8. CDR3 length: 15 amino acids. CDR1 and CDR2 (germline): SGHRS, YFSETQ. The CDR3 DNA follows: TGCGCCAGCAATCTCGGAGGACAGGGGGCCTACGAGCAGTACTTC. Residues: CASNLGGQGAYEQYF.

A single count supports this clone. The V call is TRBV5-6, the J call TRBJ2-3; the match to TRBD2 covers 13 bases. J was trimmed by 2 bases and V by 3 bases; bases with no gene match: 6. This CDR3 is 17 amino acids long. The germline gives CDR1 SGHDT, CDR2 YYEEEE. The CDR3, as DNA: TGTGCCAGCAGCTGGGGACTAGCGGGAACGGTCACAGATACGCAGTATTTT. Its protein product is CASSWGLAGTVTDTQYF. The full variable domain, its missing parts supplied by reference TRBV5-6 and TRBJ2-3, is DAGVTQSPTHLIKTRGQQVTLRCSPKSGHDTVSWYQQALGQGPQFIFQYYEEEERQRGNFPDRFSGHQFPNYSSELNVNALLLGDSALYLCASSWGLAGTVTDTQYFGPGTRLTVL.

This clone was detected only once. CDR3 in amino acids: CASSLLLGTEAFF. In DNA form, the CDR3 reads TGTGCCAGCAGTTTGCTCCTGGGAACTGAAGCTTTCTTT. The rearrangement joins TRBV28 to TRBJ1-1; D remains unclear. CDR1 is MDHEN, CDR2 SYDVKM, per germline. This CDR3 contains 13 residues. V was clipped by 3 bases and J by 5 bases, with 10 bases between them.

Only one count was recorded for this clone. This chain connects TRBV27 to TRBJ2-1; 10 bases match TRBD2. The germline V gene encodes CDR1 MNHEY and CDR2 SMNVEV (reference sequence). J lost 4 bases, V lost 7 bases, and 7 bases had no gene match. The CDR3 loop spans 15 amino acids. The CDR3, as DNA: TGTGCCAGCACCCCGGGGACTAGCGTATACAATGAGCAGTTCTTC. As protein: CASTPGTSVYNEQFF.

The CDR3 is CASSLRGPTGELFF. Written as DNA, the CDR3 is TGTGCCAGCAGCTTGAGGGGGCCTACCGGGGAGCTGTTTTTT. V usage is TRBV11-3 and J usage is TRBJ2-2, with 7 bases that match TRBD1. The CDR3 runs to 14 residues. The germline V gene encodes CDR1 SGHNT and CDR2 YENEEA. Trimming took 3 bases from V and 5 from J; bases not matched to a gene: 3.

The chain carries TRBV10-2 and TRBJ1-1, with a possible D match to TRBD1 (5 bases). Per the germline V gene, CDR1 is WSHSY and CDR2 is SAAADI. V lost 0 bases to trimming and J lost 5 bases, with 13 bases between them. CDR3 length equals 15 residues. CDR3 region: CASSESMGGVTEAFF. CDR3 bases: TGCGCCAGCAGTGAGTCGATGGGGGGGGTAACTGAAGCTTTCTTT.

The CDR3 DNA reads TGTGCCAGCAGCCAAGATTACAATGAGCAGTTCTTC. Translating gives CASSQDYNEQFF. The chain combines TRBV11-3 with TRBJ2-1, with D uncertain. Germline V lookup: CDR1 SGHNT, CDR2 YENEEA. This CDR3 has 12 amino acids. The V end was cut by 5 bases, the J end by 4 bases, with 6 bases between.

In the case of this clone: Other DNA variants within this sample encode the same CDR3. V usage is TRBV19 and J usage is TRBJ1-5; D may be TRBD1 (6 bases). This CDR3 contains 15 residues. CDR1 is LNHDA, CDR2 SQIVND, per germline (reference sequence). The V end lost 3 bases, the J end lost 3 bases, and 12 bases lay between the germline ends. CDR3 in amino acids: CASSILGQINQPQHF. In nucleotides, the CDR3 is TGTGCCAGTAGTATCCTCGGACAGATCAATCAGCCCCAGCATTTT.

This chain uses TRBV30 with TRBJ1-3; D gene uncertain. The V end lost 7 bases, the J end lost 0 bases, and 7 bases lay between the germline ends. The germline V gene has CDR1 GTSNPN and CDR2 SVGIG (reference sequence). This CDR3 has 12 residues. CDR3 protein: CALESSGNTIYF. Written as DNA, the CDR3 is TGTGCCTTGGAGAGCTCTGGAAACACCATATATTTT.

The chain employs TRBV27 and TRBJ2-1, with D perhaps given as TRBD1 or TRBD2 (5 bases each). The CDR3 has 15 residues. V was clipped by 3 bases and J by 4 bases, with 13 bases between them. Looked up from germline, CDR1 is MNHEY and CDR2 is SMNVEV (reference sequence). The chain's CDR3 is CASSFGQGPYNEQFF. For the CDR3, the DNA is TGTGCCAGCAGTTTTGGCCAGGGACCGTACAATGAGCAGTTCTTC.

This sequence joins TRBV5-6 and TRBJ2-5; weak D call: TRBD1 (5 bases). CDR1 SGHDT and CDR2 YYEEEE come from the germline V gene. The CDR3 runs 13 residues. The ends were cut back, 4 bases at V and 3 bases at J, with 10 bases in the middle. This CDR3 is CASSQGGEETQYF. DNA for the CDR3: TGTGCCAGCAGCCAGGGCGGAGAAGAGACCCAGTACTTC.

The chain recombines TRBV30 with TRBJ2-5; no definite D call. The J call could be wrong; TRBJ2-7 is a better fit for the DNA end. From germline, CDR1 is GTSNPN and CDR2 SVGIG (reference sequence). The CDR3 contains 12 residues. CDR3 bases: TGTGCCTGGGGAATTTGGGGCTACGAGCAGTACTTC. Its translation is CAWGIWGYEQYF.

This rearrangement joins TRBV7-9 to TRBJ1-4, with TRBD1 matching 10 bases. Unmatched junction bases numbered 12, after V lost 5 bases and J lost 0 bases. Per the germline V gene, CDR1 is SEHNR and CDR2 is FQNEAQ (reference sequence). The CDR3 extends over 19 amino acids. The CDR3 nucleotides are TGTGCCAGCAGCCTGACCGGGACAGGGGAGGACCCAACTAATGAAAAACTGTTTTTT. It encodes CASSLTGTGEDPTNEKLFF.

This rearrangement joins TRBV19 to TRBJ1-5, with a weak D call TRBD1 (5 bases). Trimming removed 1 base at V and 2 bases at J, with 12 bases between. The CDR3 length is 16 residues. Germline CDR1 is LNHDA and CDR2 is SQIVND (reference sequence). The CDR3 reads CASSIGAGYGNQPQHF. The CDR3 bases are TGTGCCAGTAGTATAGGGGCAGGGTACGGCAATCAGCCCCAGCATTTT.

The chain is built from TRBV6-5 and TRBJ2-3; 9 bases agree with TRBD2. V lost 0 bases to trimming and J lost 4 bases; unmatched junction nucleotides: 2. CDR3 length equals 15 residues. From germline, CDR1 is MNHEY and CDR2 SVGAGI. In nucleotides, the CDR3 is TGTGCCAGCAGTTACTCGTCTAGCGGGGCAGATACGCAGTATTTT. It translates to CASSYSSSGADTQYF.

CDR3: CASTHRGGTDTQYF. The CDR3 bases are TGTGCCAGCACTCACAGGGGAGGGACAGATACGCAGTATTTT. V is TRBV6-1 and J is TRBJ2-3; D might be TRBD1 or TRBD2, each matching 7 bases. CDR1 and CDR2 (germline): MNHNS, SASEGT. V lost 7 bases to trimming and J lost 3 bases, with 14 bases between them. The CDR3 covers 14 residues.

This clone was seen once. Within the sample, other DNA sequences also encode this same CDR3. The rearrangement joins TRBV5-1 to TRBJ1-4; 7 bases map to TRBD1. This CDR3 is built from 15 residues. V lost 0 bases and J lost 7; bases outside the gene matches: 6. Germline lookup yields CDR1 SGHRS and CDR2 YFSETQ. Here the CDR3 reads CASSLEGGAGEKLFF. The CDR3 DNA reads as TGCGCCAGCAGCTTGGAAGGGGGCGCAGGTGAAAAACTGTTTTTT.

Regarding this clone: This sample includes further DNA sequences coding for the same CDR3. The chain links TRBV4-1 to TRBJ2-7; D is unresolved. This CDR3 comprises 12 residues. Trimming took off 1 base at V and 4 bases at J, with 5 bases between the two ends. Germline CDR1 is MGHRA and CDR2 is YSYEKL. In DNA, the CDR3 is TGCGCCAGCAGCCAAGTTGGTTACGAGCAGTACTTC. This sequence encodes CASSQVGYEQYF.

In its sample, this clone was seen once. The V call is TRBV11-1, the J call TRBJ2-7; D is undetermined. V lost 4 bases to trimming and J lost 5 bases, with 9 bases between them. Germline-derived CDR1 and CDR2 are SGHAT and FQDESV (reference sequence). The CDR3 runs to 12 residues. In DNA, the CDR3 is TGTGCCAGCAGCTCCCGTTGGGACGAGCAGTACTTC. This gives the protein CASSSRWDEQYF. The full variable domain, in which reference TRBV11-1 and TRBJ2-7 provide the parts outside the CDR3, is EAEVAQSPRYKITEKSQAVAFWCDPISGHATLYWYRQILGQGPELLVQFQDESVVDDSQLPKDRFSAERLKGVDSTLKIQPAELGDSAMYLCASSSRWDEQYFGPGTRLTVT.

The CDR3 protein is CASSPWGGNTIYF. For the CDR3, the DNA is TGTGCCAGTTCCCCTTGGGGCGGAAACACCATATATTTT. This sequence joins TRBV9 and TRBJ1-3; possibly TRBD1 for D (5 bases). The CDR3 has 13 amino acids. Trimming shortened V by 8 bases and J by 4 bases, and 13 bases separated the two germline ends. Per the germline V gene, CDR1 is SGDLS and CDR2 is YYNGEE.